The clone carrying this T cell receptor beta chain has at least ten counts. Its antigen is unknown. The sample originates from a study of T-cell reconstitution after alpha-beta-depleted transplantation in children. Findings of the study overall: The study traced high day-60 TCRbeta diversity in some patients to surviving recipient T cells and thymic progenitors. T-cell counts and diversity were attributed mostly to newly produced T cells one year after transplant. Several hundred graft clones that had expanded were reportedly the source of alpha-beta T cells about two months after transplant.

Preparation of the TCRbeta library involved a method that used unique molecular identifiers. TCRdb processed the PCR reads anew with MiXCR; each CDR3 protein has one entry. The profile shows around 94,000 distinct CDR3 sequences, 6% to 9% of them singletons. Trimming cost V 2 bases and J 6 bases; bases outside gene matches: 9. Germline CDR1 SGHKS, CDR2 YYEKEE (reference sequence). The CDR3 sequence is 16 residues long. This receptor was identified in a boy between 2 and 10 years old with acute lymphoblastic leukemia, due to receive a stem cell transplant. Sequencing used PBMCs, obtained before TCRalphabeta/CD19-depleted stem cell transplant. The V and J genes are TRBV5-5 and TRBJ1-5, with 9 positions matching TRBD1. The CDR3 protein is CASSLRDRVGGQPQHF. In nucleotides, the CDR3 is TGTGCCAGCAGCTTAAGGGACAGGGTTGGAGGTCAGCCCCAGCATTTT.